Below are 19 T cell receptor beta chains sequenced from a single sample in a study of blood T cell repertoires in COVID-19. The method was immunoSEQ multiplex PCR; TCRdb's version includes in-frame clones alone and lacks a portion of them. This sample yields around 300,000 clones, of which roughly 91% are seen a single time; under 2.5% belongs to the top ten. The sequenced material came from PBMCs or T cells enriched from blood (not recorded which). The receptors derive from a woman aged 55-70 years in a cohort exposed to, infected with or recovered from COVID-19 (not recorded which).

The V call is TRBV30, the J call TRBJ1-1; D is unresolved. This CDR3 comprises 12 residues. With 1 base removed from V and 5 bases from J, the gap between germline ends came to 8 bases. Germline loops: CDR1 GTSNPN, CDR2 SVGIG (reference sequence). The CDR3 sequence: CAWSAPRTEAFF. CDR3 sequence (DNA): TGTGCCTGGAGTGCCCCCAGGACTGAAGCTTTCTTT.

The sample holds a few counts of this clone. The gene calls are TRBV28 and TRBJ1-2; 7 bases are a match to TRBD1. CDR3 length: 15 residues. The germline CDR1 and CDR2 sequences are MDHEN and SYDVKM. After removal of 2 bases from V and 8 bases from J, the junction contained 11 bases not matched to a gene. CDR3 sequence (DNA): TGTGCCAGCAGTTTACAGGGGGGTTCTTTTATGGGCTACACCTTC. Translated: CASSLQGGSFMGYTF.

The V call is TRBV9, the J call TRBJ2-6; weak D call: TRBD1 (5 bases). The CDR3 covers 19 residues. Trimming shortened V by 3 bases and J by 0 bases, and 19 bases separated the two germline ends. Germline CDR1 is SGDLS and CDR2 is YYNGEE. DNA for the CDR3: TGTGCCAGCAGCGCCAACCCAACTTCCCAGGGCTCTGGGGCCAACGTCCTGACTTTC. This sequence encodes CASSANPTSQGSGANVLTF.

V gene TRBV28 combines with J gene TRBJ1-2; 10 nucleotides line up with TRBD1. The V gene end was trimmed by 5 bases and the J gene end by 3 bases; junction bases not matched to a gene: 9. This CDR3 spans 16 amino acids. CDR1 MDHEN and CDR2 SYDVKM come from the germline V gene. The CDR3 reads CASSPGQGGSYYGYTF. CDR3 sequence (DNA): TGTGCCAGCAGTCCCGGACAGGGGGGATCGTACTATGGCTACACCTTC.

The rearrangement joins TRBV4-1 to TRBJ1-2; 10 nucleotides align to TRBD1. Germline trimming cut 0 bases from V and 2 bases from J; bases unmatched to any gene: 3. The CDR3 runs 16 residues. Germline V CDR1 and CDR2: MGHRA, YSYEKL. The CDR3 is CASSQDPGQGNYGYTF. CDR3 sequence (DNA): TGCGCCAGCAGCCAAGACCCGGGACAGGGGAACTATGGCTACACCTTC.

This chain connects TRBV5-4 to TRBJ2-4; 8 positions agree with TRBD2. The CDR3 consists of 14 residues. Germline V lookup: CDR1 SGHNT, CDR2 YYREEE (reference sequence). V gave up 3 bases and J gave up 6 bases; unmatched junction bases: 5. The CDR3 DNA reads TGTGCCAGCAGCTCTGCCGGGACTAGAAACATTCAGTACTTC. As protein: CASSSAGTRNIQYF.

The table lists this clone with a count of one. J is TRBJ1-2 and V is TRBV21-1; the table calls TRBD1, which could not be checked here. TRBV21-1 is reported as a pseudogene. The CDR3 length is 14 residues. The CDR3 DNA reads TGTGCCAGCAGCGTAAAACAGGGGGACTATGGCTACACCTTC. Translation: CASSVKQGDYGYTF.

V and J are TRBV7-2 and TRBJ2-7, with TRBD2 matching 7 bases. Losses at the gene ends were 2 bases for V and 7 bases for J; bases not matched to a gene: 2. Per the germline V gene, CDR1 is SGHTA and CDR2 is FQGNSA. The length of the CDR3 is 12 residues. CDR3 amino acids: CASSLNGREQYF. In nucleotides, the CDR3 is TGTGCCAGCAGCTTAAACGGGAGGGAGCAGTACTTC.

This clone was seen repeatedly, ten times or more. The V gene is TRBV19, the J gene TRBJ2-2; D is perhaps TRBD1 (6 bases). The CDR3 extends over 14 amino acids. Germline V gene sequence: CDR1 LNHDA, CDR2 SQIVND (reference sequence). V was shortened by 5 bases and J by 3 bases, with 10 bases between the two germline ends. CDR3 amino acids: CASSFQGYTGELFF. The CDR3 DNA is TGTGCCAGTAGTTTCCAGGGGTACACCGGGGAGCTGTTTTTT.

The chain links TRBV19 to TRBJ2-1, with 13 bases lining up with TRBD2. Germline trimming cut 5 bases from V and 10 bases from J; bases unmatched to any gene: 5. CDR1 is LNHDA, CDR2 SQIVND, per germline (reference sequence). The length of the CDR3 is 14 residues. Here the CDR3 reads CASSEPGLAGEQFF. Written as DNA, the CDR3 is TGTGCCAGTAGTGAACCGGGACTAGCGGGGGAGCAGTTCTTC.

The chain uses TRBV18 and TRBJ1-3; 9 positions match TRBD1. This CDR3 comprises 16 residues. Losses at the gene ends were 6 bases for V and 0 bases for J; bases not matched to a gene: 6. Germline CDR1 reads KGHSH; CDR2 reads LQKENI. The CDR3 nucleotides are TGTGCCAGCTCTACAGGGGGCCGGAGCTCTGGAAACACCATATATTTT. It is translated as CASSTGGRSSGNTIYF.

The V gene is TRBV4-3, the J gene TRBJ1-1; weak D call: TRBD1 (5 bases). V shed 2 bases and J shed 4 bases, with 14 bases lying between them. This CDR3 region has 15 residues. Germline V gene data show CDR1 as LGHNA and CDR2 as YSLEER. CDR3 protein: CASSQTLQGFTEAFF. DNA for the CDR3: TGCGCCAGCAGCCAAACCTTGCAGGGATTCACTGAAGCTTTCTTT.

The genes are TRBV5-1 and TRBJ2-3; D gene unclear. This CDR3 is 15 amino acids long. Trimming stripped 0 bases from V and 3 bases from J, with 11 bases between. Germline assignment: CDR1 SGHRS and CDR2 YFSETQ. The CDR3 here is CASSLVYSPTDTQYF. CDR3 DNA sequence: TGCGCCAGCAGCTTGGTTTACAGCCCAACAGATACGCAGTATTTT.

The genes are TRBV28 and TRBJ1-5; 7 nucleotides match TRBD1. The length of the CDR3 is 15 residues. V lost 2 bases and J lost 4; bases outside the gene matches: 5. Germline V CDR1 and CDR2: MDHEN, SYDVKM. CDR3 residues: CASSLLRGQNQPQHF. The CDR3 region has the DNA TGTGCCAGCAGTTTACTTCGGGGACAGAATCAGCCCCAGCATTTT. The full variable domain, completed using reference TRBV28 and TRBJ1-5, is DVKVTQSSRYLVKRTGEKVFLECVQDMDHENMFWYRQDPGLGLRLIYFSYDVKMKEKGDIPEGYSVSREKKERFSLILESASTNQTSMYLCASSLLRGQNQPQHFGDGTRLSIL.

The CDR3 protein is CASSQVEGQGVAGANVLTF. CDR3 coding DNA: TGCGCCAGCAGCCAAGTGGAGGGACAGGGAGTTGCTGGGGCCAACGTCCTGACTTTC. The genes are TRBV4-1 and TRBJ2-6, with TRBD1 identical over 9 bases. The J segment lost 2 bases and the V segment lost 1 base, leaving 9 bases of the junction unmatched. This CDR3 contains 19 residues. Germline loops: CDR1 MGHRA, CDR2 YSYEKL.

This rearrangement joins TRBV5-4 to TRBJ2-1, with 8 positions matching TRBD2. V was pared by 4 bases and J by 0 bases, with 6 bases of the junction left unmatched. CDR3 length: 16 residues. CDR1 is SGHNT, CDR2 YYREEE, per germline (reference sequence). CDR3: CASSTRAGDSYNEQFF. The DNA for the CDR3 is TGTGCCAGCAGCACCAGAGCGGGAGACTCCTACAATGAGCAGTTCTTC.

This clone was detected only a few times. This sequence joins TRBV6-2 or TRBV6-3 and TRBJ2-7; tentatively, D is TRBD1 (6 bases). Trimming stripped 2 bases from V and 2 bases from J, with 10 bases between. The CDR3 is 14 residues long. Germline V gene data show CDR1 as MNHEY and CDR2 as SVGEGT. The DNA for the CDR3 is TGTGCCAGCAGTTACAGGGACACGACCTACGAGCAGTACTTC. Encoded protein: CASSYRDTTYEQYF.

J is TRBJ1-3 and V is TRBV5-1, with 8 bases identical to TRBD1. The CDR3 contains 15 residues. Per the germline V gene, CDR1 is SGHRS and CDR2 is YFSETQ. The V and J ends lost 0 bases and 2 bases, in that order; junction bases with no gene match: 1. The chain's CDR3 is CASSLAGGTGNTIYF. The CDR3 DNA reads as TGCGCCAGCAGCTTGGCAGGGGGCACTGGAAACACCATATATTTT.

The chain carries TRBV9 and TRBJ1-6; the D is unclear. The germline V and J ends were trimmed by 3 bases and 7 bases, with 11 bases remaining between them. This CDR3 is built from 14 residues. CDR1 and CDR2 from the germline V gene are SGDLS and YYNGEE. Here the CDR3 reads CASSAGSRNSPLHF. In nucleotides, the CDR3 is TGTGCCAGCAGCGCGGGGAGTCGGAATTCACCCCTCCACTTT. Together with reference TRBV9 and TRBJ1-6, the CDR3 gives the full variable domain: DSGVTQTPKHLITATGQRVTLRCSPRSGDLSVYWYQQSLDQGLQFLIQYYNGEERAKGNILERFSAQQFPDLHSELNLSSLELGDSALYFCASSAGSRNSPLHFGNGTRLTVT.